A selection of T cell receptor beta chains follows, all from one sample in a study of cytomegalovirus exposure and HLA in healthy donors. Data came from immunoSEQ multiplex PCR; TCRdb stores just in-frame clones and leaves some out. The sample carries 150,000 or so clones, around three quarters recorded once. The sample comprised PBMCs. Receptors originate from a woman aged 40 to 50 in good health and CMV-seronegative. CDR3s include the opening cysteine and the closing phenylalanine or tryptophan. The order of the fields is CDR3 protein, CDR3 DNA, J gene, V gene, D gene, clone size. The D gene is left open where the match is weak. Expanded clones are given a class, and other clones once, few, many or no size at all.

CDR3: CASSLETSGTYEQYF; DNA: TGTGCCAGCAGCTTAGAGACTAGCGGTACCTACGAGCAGTACTTC; J: TRBJ2-7; V: TRBV5-5; D: TRBD2; size: once
CDR3: CASSLAPGSSYNEQFF; DNA: TGTGCCAGCAGCTTAGCTCCGGGTAGCTCCTACAATGAGCAGTTCTTC; J: TRBJ2-1; V: TRBV7-2; D: .; size: once
CDR3: CASRGTDPYGYTF; DNA: TGTGCCAGCAGGGGGACAGACCCCTATGGCTACACCTTC; J: TRBJ1-2; V: TRBV2; D: TRBD1; size: few
CDR3: CASSVYRGRMNTEAFF; DNA: TGTGCCAGCAGCGTTTACAGGGGGCGGATGAACACTGAAGCTTTCTTT; J: TRBJ1-1; V: TRBV9; D: TRBD1; size: .
CDR3: CSVTDRVHEQYF; DNA: TGCAGCGTTACCGACAGGGTCCACGAGCAGTACTTC; J: TRBJ2-7; V: TRBV29-1; D: TRBD1; size: few
CDR3: CASRSGGGGNQPQHF; DNA: TGTGCCAGTCGTTCAGGGGGAGGCGGCAATCAGCCCCAGCATTTT; J: TRBJ1-5; V: TRBV19; D: TRBD1; size: .
CDR3: CASSSRMDRPNYGYTF; DNA: TGTGCCAGCAGCTCACGCATGGACAGGCCTAACTATGGCTACACCTTC; J: TRBJ1-2; V: TRBV7-9; D: TRBD1; size: .
CDR3: CAIGGTGTSGANVLTF; DNA: TGTGCCATCGGGGGGACAGGGACCTCTGGGGCCAACGTCCTGACTTTC; J: TRBJ2-6; V: TRBV10-3; D: TRBD1; size: .
CDR3: CASSLVGGGFSYNEQFF; DNA: TGCGCCAGCAGCTTGGTGGGTGGCGGATTCTCCTACAATGAGCAGTTCTTC; J: TRBJ2-1; V: TRBV5-1; D: .; size: .
CDR3: CASSESGGGRDTDTQYF; DNA: TGTGCCAGCAGTGAATCGGGAGGGGGCAGGGACACAGATACGCAGTATTTT; J: TRBJ2-3; V: TRBV25-1; D: .; size: .
CDR3: CASSLSGTGVEKLFF; DNA: TGTGCCAGTAGTCTCTCCGGGACAGGGGTTGAAAAACTGTTTTTT; J: TRBJ1-4; V: TRBV19; D: TRBD1; size: few
CDR3: CASSTPLQGGPYSNQPQHF; DNA: TGTGCCAGTAGTACCCCCCTACAGGGGGGACCTTATAGCAATCAGCCCCAGCATTTT; J: TRBJ1-5; V: TRBV19; D: TRBD1; size: few
CDR3: CAWKDRGNSPLHF; DNA: TGTGCCTGGAAGGACAGGGGAAATTCACCCCTCCACTTT; J: TRBJ1-6; V: TRBV30; D: TRBD1; size: .
CDR3: CASGAPGQGRTEAFF; DNA: TGTGCCAGCGGGGCACCGGGACAGGGGCGTACTGAAGCTTTCTTT; J: TRBJ1-1; V: TRBV6-5; D: TRBD1; size: .
CDR3: CATSRKSDSSGANVLTF; DNA: TGTGCCACCAGCCGGAAAAGCGACAGCTCTGGGGCCAACGTCCTGACTTTC; J: TRBJ2-6; V: TRBV15; D: .; size: once
CDR3: CASSTGLAGADEQFF; DNA: TGTGCCAGCAGCACGGGACTAGCGGGAGCTGATGAGCAGTTCTTC; J: TRBJ2-1; V: TRBV7-6; D: TRBD2; size: .
CDR3: CASSPYPSGATYEQYF; DNA: TGTGCCAGCAGCCCCTACCCTAGCGGGGCCACCTACGAGCAGTACTTC; J: TRBJ2-7; V: TRBV14; D: TRBD2; size: .
CDR3: CASSLKSEGLYNEQFF; DNA: TGTGCCAGCAGTCTTAAGTCGGAGGGCCTTTACAATGAGCAGTTCTTC; J: TRBJ2-1; V: TRBV27; D: .; size: .
CDR3: CASSQGTRDEQYF; DNA: TGTGCCAGCAGCCAAGGGACTAGGGACGAGCAGTACTTC; J: TRBJ2-7; V: TRBV4-2; D: TRBD2; size: .
CDR3: CASSYSMGGGYGYTF; DNA: TGTGCCAGCAGTTACTCGATGGGCGGGGGCTATGGCTACACCTTC; J: TRBJ1-2; V: TRBV6-6; D: .; size: .
CDR3: CAISPGSGRKGGETQYF; DNA: TGTGCCATCAGCCCCGGTAGCGGGAGAAAGGGTGGAGAGACCCAGTACTTC; J: TRBJ2-5; V: TRBV10-3; D: TRBD2; size: .
CDR3: CASSSTSGLAGDRGEQFF; DNA: TGCGCCAGCAGCTCTACTTCGGGACTAGCGGGAGATCGGGGTGAGCAGTTCTTC; J: TRBJ2-1; V: TRBV5-1; D: TRBD2; size: once
CDR3: CASSLKGLAEPVAKNIQYF; DNA: TGTGCCAGCAGTTTAAAGGGACTAGCGGAACCTGTAGCCAAAAACATTCAGTACTTC; J: TRBJ2-4; V: TRBV27; D: TRBD2; size: once
CDR3: CASSDKSSYNSPLHF; DNA: TGCGCCAGCAGCGACAAGAGCTCCTATAATTCACCCCTCCACTTT; J: TRBJ1-6; V: TRBV5-1; D: .; size: .